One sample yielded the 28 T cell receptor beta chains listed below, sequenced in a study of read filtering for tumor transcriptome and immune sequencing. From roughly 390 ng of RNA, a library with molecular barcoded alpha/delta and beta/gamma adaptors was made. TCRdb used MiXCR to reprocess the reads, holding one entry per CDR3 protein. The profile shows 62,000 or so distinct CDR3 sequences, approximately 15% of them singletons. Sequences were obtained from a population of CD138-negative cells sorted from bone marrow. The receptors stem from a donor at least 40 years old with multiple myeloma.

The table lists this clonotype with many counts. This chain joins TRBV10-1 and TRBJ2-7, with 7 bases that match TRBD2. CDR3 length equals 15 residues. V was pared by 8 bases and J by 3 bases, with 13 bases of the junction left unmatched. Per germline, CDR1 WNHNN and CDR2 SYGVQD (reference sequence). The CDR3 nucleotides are TGCGCCAGCTCACCACGGAGGGAGGGCCGCTACGAGCAGTACTTC. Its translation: CASSPRREGRYEQYF.

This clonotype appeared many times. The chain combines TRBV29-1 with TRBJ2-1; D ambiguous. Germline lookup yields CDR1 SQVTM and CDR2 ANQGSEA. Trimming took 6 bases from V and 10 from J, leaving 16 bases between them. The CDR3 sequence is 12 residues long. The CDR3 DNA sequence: TGCAGCGTCCTAAAGAGAGCCTACGAGCAGTTCTTC. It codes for CSVLKRAYEQFF.

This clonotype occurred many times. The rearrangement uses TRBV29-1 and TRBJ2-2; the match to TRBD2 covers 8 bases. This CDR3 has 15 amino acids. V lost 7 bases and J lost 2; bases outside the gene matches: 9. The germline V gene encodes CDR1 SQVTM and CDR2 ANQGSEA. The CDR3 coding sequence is TGCAGCGCCTTGGGCGGGAGGACCAACACCGGGGAGCTGTTTTTT. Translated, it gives CSALGGRTNTGELFF.

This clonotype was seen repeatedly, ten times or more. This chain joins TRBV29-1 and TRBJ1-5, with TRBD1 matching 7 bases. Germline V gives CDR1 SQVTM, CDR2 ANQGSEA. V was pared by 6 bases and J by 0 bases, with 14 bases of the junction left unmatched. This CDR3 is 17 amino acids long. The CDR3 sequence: CSVGNGTASYSNQPQHF. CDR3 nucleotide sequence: TGCAGCGTCGGGAATGGGACAGCAAGTTATAGCAATCAGCCCCAGCATTTT. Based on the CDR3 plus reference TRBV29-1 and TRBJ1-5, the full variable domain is SAVISQKPSRDICQRGTSLTIQCQVDSQVTMMFWYRQQPGQSLTLIATANQGSEATYESGFVIDKFPISRPNLTFSTLTVSNMSPEDSSIYLCSVGNGTASYSNQPQHFGDGTRLSIL.

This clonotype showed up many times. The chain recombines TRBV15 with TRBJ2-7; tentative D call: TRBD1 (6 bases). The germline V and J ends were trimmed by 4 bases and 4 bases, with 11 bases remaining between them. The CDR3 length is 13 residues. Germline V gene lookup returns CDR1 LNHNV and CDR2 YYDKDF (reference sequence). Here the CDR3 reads CATSKGVVYEQYF. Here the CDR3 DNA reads TGTGCCACCAGCAAGGGGGTGGTATACGAGCAGTACTTC.

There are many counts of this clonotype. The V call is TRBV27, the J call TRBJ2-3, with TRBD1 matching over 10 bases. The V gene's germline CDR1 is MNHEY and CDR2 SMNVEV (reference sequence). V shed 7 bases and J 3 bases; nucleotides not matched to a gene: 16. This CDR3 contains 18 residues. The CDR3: CASTNTQFWTGGTDTQYF. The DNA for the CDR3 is TGTGCCAGCACCAACACGCAATTTTGGACAGGGGGAACAGATACGCAGTATTTT.

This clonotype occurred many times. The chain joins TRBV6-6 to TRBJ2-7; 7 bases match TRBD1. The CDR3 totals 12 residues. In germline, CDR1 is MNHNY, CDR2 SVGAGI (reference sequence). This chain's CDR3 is CAGRGSTYEQYF. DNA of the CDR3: TGTGCTGGCAGGGGGAGTACCTACGAGCAGTACTTC.

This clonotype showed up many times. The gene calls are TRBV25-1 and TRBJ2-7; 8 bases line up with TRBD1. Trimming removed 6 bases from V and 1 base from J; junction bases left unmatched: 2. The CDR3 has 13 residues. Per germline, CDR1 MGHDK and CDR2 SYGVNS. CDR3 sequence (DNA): TGTGCCAGCAGCCGACAGGGGTCCTACGAGCAGTACTTC. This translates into CASSRQGSYEQYF.

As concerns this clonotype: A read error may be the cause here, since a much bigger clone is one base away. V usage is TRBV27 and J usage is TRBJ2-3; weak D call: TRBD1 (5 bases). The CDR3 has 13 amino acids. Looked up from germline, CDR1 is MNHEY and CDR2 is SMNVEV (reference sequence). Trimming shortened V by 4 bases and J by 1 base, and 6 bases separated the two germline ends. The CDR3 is CASSSQGTDTQYF. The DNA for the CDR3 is TGTGCCAGCAGTTCACAGGGCACAGATACGCAGTATTTT.

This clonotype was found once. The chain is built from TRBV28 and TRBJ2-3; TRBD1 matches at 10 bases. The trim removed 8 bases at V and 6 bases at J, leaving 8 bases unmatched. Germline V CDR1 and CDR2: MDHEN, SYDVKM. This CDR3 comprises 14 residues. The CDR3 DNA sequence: TGTGCCAGCCGGGACAGGGGATATACGGATACGCAGTATTTT. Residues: CASRDRGYTDTQYF. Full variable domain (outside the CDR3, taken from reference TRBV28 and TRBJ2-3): DVKVTQSSRYLVKRTGEKVFLECVQDMDHENMFWYRQDPGLGLRLIYFSYDVKMKEKGDIPEGYSVSREKKERFSLILESASTNQTSMYLCASRDRGYTDTQYFGPGTRLTVL.

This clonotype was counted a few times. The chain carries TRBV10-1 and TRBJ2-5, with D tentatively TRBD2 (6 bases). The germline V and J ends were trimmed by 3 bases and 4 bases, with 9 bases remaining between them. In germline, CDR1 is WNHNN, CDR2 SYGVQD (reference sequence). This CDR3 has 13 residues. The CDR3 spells CASSDPAGETQYF. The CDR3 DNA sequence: TGCGCCAGCAGTGATCCAGCGGGAGAGACCCAGTACTTC.

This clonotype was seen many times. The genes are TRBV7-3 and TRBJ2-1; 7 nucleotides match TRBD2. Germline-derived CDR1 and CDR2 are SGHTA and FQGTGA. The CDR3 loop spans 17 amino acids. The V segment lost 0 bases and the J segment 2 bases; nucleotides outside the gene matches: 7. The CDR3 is CASSLTGVAGPYNEQFF. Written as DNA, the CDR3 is TGTGCCAGCAGCTTAACGGGGGTAGCGGGCCCCTACAATGAGCAGTTCTTC.

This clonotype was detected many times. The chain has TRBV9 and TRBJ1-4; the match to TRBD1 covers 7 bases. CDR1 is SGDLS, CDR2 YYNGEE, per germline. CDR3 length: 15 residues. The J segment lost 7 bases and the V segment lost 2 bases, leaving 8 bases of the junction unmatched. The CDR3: CASSVGDRAGEKLFF. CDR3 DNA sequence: TGTGCCAGCAGCGTTGGCGACAGGGCCGGTGAAAAACTGTTTTTT.

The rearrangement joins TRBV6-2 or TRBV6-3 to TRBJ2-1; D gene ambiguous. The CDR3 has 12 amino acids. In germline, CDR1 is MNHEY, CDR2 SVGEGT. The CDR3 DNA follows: TGTACCATCAGTTTCCCTTACAATGAGCAGTTCTTC. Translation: CTISFPYNEQFF.

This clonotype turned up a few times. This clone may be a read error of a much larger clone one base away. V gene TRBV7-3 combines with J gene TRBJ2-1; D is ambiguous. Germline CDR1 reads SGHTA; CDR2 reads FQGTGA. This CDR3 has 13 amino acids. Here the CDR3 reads CSSSFGVYNEQFF. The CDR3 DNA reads TGTTCCAGCAGCTTTGGAGTCTACAATGAGCAGTTCTTC.

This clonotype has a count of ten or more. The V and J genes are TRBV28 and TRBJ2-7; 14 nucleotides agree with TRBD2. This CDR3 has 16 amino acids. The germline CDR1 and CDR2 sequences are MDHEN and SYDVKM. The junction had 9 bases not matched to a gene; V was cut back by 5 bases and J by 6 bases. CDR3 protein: CASSPPGLAGGSEQYF. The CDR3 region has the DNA TGTGCCAGCAGTCCTCCCGGACTAGCGGGAGGCAGCGAGCAGTACTTC.

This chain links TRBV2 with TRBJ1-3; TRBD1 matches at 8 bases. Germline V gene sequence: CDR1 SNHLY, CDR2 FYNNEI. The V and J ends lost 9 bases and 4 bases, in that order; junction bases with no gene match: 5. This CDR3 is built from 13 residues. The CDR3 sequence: CASARDRGNTIYF. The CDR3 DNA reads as TGTGCCAGTGCTCGGGACAGGGGAAACACCATATATTTT.

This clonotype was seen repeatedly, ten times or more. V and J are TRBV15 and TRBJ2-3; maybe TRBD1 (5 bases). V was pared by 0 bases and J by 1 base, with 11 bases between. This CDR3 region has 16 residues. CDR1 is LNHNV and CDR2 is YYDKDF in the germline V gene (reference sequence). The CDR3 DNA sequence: TGTGCCACCAGCAGAGATGCAGGGTGGGGCACAGATACGCAGTATTTT. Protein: CATSRDAGWGTDTQYF. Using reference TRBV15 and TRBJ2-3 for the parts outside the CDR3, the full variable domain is DAMVIQNPRYQVTQFGKPVTLSCSQTLNHNVMYWYQQKSSQAPKLLFHYYDKDFNNEADTPDNFQSRRPNTSFCFLDIRSPGLGDTAMYLCATSRDAGWGTDTQYFGPGTRLTVL.

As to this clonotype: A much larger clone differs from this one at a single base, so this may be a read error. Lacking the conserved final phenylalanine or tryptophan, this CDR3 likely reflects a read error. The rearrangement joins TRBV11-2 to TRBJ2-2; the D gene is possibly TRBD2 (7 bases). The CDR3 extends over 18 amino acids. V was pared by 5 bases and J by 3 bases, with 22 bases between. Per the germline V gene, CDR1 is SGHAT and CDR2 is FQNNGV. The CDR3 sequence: CASSRPGGRTPYTGELFI. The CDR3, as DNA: TGTGCCAGCAGCCGCCCCGGGGGGCGTACTCCTTACACCGGGGAGCTGTTTATT.

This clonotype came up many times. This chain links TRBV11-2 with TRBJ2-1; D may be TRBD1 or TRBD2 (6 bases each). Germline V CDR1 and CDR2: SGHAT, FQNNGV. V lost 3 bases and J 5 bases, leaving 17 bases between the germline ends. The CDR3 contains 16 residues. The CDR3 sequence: CASSLSSGGFDNEQFF. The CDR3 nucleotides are TGTGCCAGCAGCTTGTCTTCCGGGGGCTTTGACAATGAGCAGTTCTTC.

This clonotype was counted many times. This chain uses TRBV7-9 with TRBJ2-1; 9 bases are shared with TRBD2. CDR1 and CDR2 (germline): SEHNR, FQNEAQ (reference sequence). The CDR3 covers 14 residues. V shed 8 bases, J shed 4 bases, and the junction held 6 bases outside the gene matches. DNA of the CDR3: TGTGCCAGCCTTTCTAGCGGGAATTACAATGAGCAGTTCTTC. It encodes CASLSSGNYNEQFF.

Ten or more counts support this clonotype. The CDR3 loop is CASSRGQGLYEQYF. DNA of the CDR3: TGTGCCAGTAGTCGGGGACAGGGGTTATACGAGCAGTACTTC. This rearrangement joins TRBV19 to TRBJ2-7; 10 bases are a match to TRBD1. The V gene's germline CDR1 is LNHDA and CDR2 SQIVND (reference sequence). V lost 5 bases and J lost 4; bases outside the gene matches: 5. This CDR3 region has 14 residues.

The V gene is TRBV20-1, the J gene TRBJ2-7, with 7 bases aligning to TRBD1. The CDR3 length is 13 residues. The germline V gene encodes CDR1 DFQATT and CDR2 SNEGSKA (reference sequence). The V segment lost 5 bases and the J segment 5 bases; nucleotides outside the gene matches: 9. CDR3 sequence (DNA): TGCAGTGCTGCCCGGACAGGCAACCACGAGCAGTACTTC. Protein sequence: CSAARTGNHEQYF.

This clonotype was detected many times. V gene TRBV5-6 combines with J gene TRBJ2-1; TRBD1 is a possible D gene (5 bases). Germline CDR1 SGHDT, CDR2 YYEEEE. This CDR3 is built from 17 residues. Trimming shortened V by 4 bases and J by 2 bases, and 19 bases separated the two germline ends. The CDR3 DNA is TGTGCCAGCAGCCTGGGATTCAAGGACAACCCCTACAATGAGCAGTTCTTC. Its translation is CASSLGFKDNPYNEQFF.

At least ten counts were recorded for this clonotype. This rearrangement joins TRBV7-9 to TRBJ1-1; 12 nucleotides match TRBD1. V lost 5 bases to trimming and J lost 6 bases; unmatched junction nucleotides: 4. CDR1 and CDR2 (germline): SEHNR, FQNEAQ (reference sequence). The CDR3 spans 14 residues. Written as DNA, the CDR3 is TGTGCCAGCAGCCCCTGGGACAGGGGGCCTGAAGCTTTCTTT. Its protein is CASSPWDRGPEAFF.

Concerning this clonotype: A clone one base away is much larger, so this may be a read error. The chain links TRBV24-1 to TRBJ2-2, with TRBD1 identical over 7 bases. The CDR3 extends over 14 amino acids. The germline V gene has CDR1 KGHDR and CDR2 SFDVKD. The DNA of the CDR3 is TGTGCCACAGATGACAGGGAAGGAACCGGGGAGCTGCTTTTT. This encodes CATDDREGTGELLF.

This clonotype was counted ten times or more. CDR3 sequence (DNA): TGTGCCAGCAGAACTAGCGGGAGTTTCTACAATGAGCAGTTCTTC. Translated, it gives CASRTSGSFYNEQFF. The V and J genes are TRBV11-2 and TRBJ2-1, with 11 nucleotides matching TRBD2. J lost 3 bases, V lost 6 bases, and 4 bases had no gene match. The CDR3 loop spans 15 amino acids. Looked up from germline, CDR1 is SGHAT and CDR2 is FQNNGV. The full variable domain, completed using reference TRBV11-2 and TRBJ2-1, is EAGVAQSPRYKIIEKRQSVAFWCNPISGHATLYWYQQILGQGPKLLIQFQNNGVVDDSQLPKDRFSAERLKGVDSTLKIQPAKLEDSAVYLCASRTSGSFYNEQFFGPGTRLTVL.

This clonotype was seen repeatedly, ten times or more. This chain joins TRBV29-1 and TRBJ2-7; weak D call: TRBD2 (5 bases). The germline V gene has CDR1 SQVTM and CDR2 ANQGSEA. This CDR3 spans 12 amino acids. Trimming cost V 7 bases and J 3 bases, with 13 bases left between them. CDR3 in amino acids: CSAKLAGYEQYF. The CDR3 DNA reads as TGCAGCGCTAAGTTGGCGGGCTACGAGCAGTACTTC.